This passage covers 10 T cell receptor beta chains from one sample sequenced in a study of blood T cell repertoires in COVID-19. Profiled with immunoSEQ multiplex PCR; TCRdb holds only in-frame clones, not every one. The table records about 73,000 clones, roughly 84% of them present only once. Sequenced: peripheral blood. These TCRs come from a man at least 80 years old with active or convalescent COVID-19.

The J gene is TRBJ1-2, the V gene TRBV7-2, with D perhaps TRBD1 (5 bases). The CDR3 is 16 amino acids. Germline-derived CDR1 and CDR2 are SGHTA and FQGNSA. V was clipped by 0 bases and J by 4 bases, with 15 bases between them. CDR3 in amino acids: CASSLASRGVTYGYTF. In nucleotides, the CDR3 is TGTGCCAGCAGCTTAGCAAGCCGGGGGGTAACCTATGGCTACACCTTC.

The chain is built from TRBV27 and TRBJ2-3; 13 positions match TRBD2. The CDR3 runs to 19 residues. The V and J ends lost 5 bases and 1 base, in that order; junction bases with no gene match: 12. The germline V gene has CDR1 MNHEY and CDR2 SMNVEV (reference sequence). The CDR3 here is CASSRLRLAGGWGTDTQYF. In nucleotides, the CDR3 is TGTGCCAGCAGTCGACTAAGACTAGCGGGAGGTTGGGGCACAGATACGCAGTATTTT.

The CDR3 nucleotides are TGCGCCAGCAGCACCGGGGATGGTAACACCATATATTTT. Its protein is CASSTGDGNTIYF. The chain links TRBV5-1 to TRBJ1-3; D is uncertain. Between the trimmed V and J ends, which lost 4 bases and 7 bases, there was a span of 12 bases. Germline V lookup: CDR1 SGHRS, CDR2 YFSETQ. The CDR3 loop spans 13 amino acids.

The genes are TRBV18 and TRBJ2-3, with TRBD2 identical over 8 bases. The CDR3 runs to 16 residues. Germline-derived CDR1 and CDR2 are KGHSH and LQKENI. Trimming removed 2 bases from V and 2 bases from J; junction bases left unmatched: 6. The CDR3 region is CASSPISGSPTDTQYF. As DNA, the CDR3 is TGTGCCAGCTCACCAATCAGCGGGAGCCCCACAGATACGCAGTATTTT.

V and J are TRBV11-2 and TRBJ2-1, with D perhaps matching TRBD2 (6 bases). CDR1 SGHAT and CDR2 FQNNGV come from the germline V gene. CDR3 length equals 15 residues. Trimming left V 5 bases short and J 1 base short, with 12 bases between. The CDR3 is CASSTLAGSYNEQFF. CDR3 sequence (DNA): TGTGCCAGCAGCACCCTCGCGGGATCCTACAATGAGCAGTTCTTC. Complete variable domain (other parts from reference TRBV11-2 and TRBJ2-1): EAGVAQSPRYKIIEKRQSVAFWCNPISGHATLYWYQQILGQGPKLLIQFQNNGVVDDSQLPKDRFSAERLKGVDSTLKIQPAKLEDSAVYLCASSTLAGSYNEQFFGPGTRLTVL.

The J gene is TRBJ2-2, the V gene TRBV5-4, with D hard to call. With 0 bases removed from V and 4 bases from J, the gap between germline ends came to 4 bases. The CDR3 has 13 amino acids. CDR1 is SGHNT, CDR2 YYREEE, per germline (reference sequence). For the CDR3, the DNA is TGTGCCAGCAGCTTGGCGGGCACCGGGGAGCTGTTTTTT. Protein sequence: CASSLAGTGELFF.

The rearrangement joins TRBV3-1 (or the pseudogene TRBV3-2) to TRBJ2-7; possible D gene TRBD1, 7 bases. This CDR3 is 15 amino acids long. Trimming left V 5 bases short and J 1 base short, with 15 bases between. Germline V lookup: CDR1 LGHDT, CDR2 YNNKEL (reference sequence). CDR3 in amino acids: CASSSRGVRSYEQYF. CDR3 DNA sequence: TGTGCCAGCAGCTCCAGGGGGGTTCGATCCTACGAGCAGTACTTC.

The genes are TRBV6-5 and TRBJ2-2; TRBD2 agrees at 8 bases. From germline, CDR1 is MNHEY and CDR2 SVGAGI. CDR3 size: 14 residues. V lost 7 bases, J lost 7 bases, and 8 bases stayed unmatched. The CDR3 sequence is CASNGRGGGGELFF. CDR3 nucleotides: TGTGCCAGCAACGGACGGGGGGGAGGCGGGGAGCTGTTTTTT.

The gene calls are TRBV12-5 and TRBJ1-1; D is unclear. V dropped 7 bases and J dropped 7 bases, with 13 bases sitting between them. The CDR3 is 12 amino acids. Germline CDR1 is LGHNT and CDR2 is FRNRAP. The CDR3 sequence: CASAGWTFEAFF. The CDR3 nucleotides read TGTGCTAGTGCAGGATGGACTTTTGAAGCTTTCTTT.

This chain joins TRBV11-1 and TRBJ2-5, with 7 bases that match TRBD1. CDR1 SGHAT and CDR2 FQDESV come from the germline V gene (reference sequence). The CDR3 consists of 14 residues. Unmatched junction bases numbered 2, after V lost 1 base and J lost 3 bases. In DNA, the CDR3 is TGTGCCAGCAGCTTAGAGGACAGGAAAGAGACCCAGTACTTC. Amino acid sequence: CASSLEDRKETQYF.